This TCR beta chain appears in the sequencing data of a study of TIL therapy for anti-PD-1-resistant metastatic lung cancer. In the study overall: A handful of tumors were EGFR-mutant and two were ALK-rearranged. Median tumor mutation burden was more than 1.4 mutations per megabase. Notes on the study in general: TIL cultures after expansion showed higher clonality and lower diversity than baseline tumor (median about 6% vs 30%).

Regarding time point: pre-treatment sample, taken before nivolumab and TIL therapy. The tumor samples were excised metastases, mostly pleural nodules or supraclavicular lymph nodes. This CDR3 comprises 14 residues. The V end lost 10 bases, the J end lost 3 bases, and 16 bases lay between the germline ends. Germline CDR1 LNHDA, CDR2 SQIVND (reference sequence). The immunoSEQ assay was v3. Survey-level samples got 1.5 million to 2.5 million read pairs; deep-level samples got roughly 4.5-6.5 million. Profiled with immunoSEQ multiplex PCR; TCRdb holds only in-frame clones, not every one. The data hold approximately 97,000 clones, with around 71% observed a single time. This clone was recorded a few times. Antigen specificity is unknown.

The V and J genes are TRBV19 and TRBJ1-5; D remains ambiguous. This clonotype was sampled from a person aged 30 to 80 with non-small cell lung cancer. Sequenced here: tumor tissue, sampled at baseline. The CDR3 protein is CAISQGRLNQPQHF. The CDR3 DNA reads as TGTGCCATCAGTCAAGGAAGGCTCAATCAGCCCCAGCATTTT.